This T cell receptor (beta chain) came from a study of T cell responses to AZD1222 COVID-19 vaccine. Study results and caveats: Recipients of two AZD1222 doses showed rising Spike-specific TCR breadth and depth.

This CDR3 has 12 amino acids. Per the germline V gene, CDR1 is MGHRA and CDR2 is YSYEKL. Comments on this clone: What it recognizes is unknown. A junction end diverges from the germline sequence, so it may reflect a read error.

Here immunoSEQ multiplex PCR was the method, and the copy in TCRdb shows in-frame clones only, minus some. The table has about 140,000 clones, roughly 92% seen once. Sequencing used peripheral blood, obtained on day 0 of AZD1222 vaccination. The chain uses TRBV4-1 and TRBJ1-2, with unresolved D. The sequence was obtained from an adult in good health. CDR3 in amino acids: CASSQTGYVYTF. Written as DNA, the CDR3 is TGCGCCAGCAGCCAAACGGGCTATGTCTACACCTTC.